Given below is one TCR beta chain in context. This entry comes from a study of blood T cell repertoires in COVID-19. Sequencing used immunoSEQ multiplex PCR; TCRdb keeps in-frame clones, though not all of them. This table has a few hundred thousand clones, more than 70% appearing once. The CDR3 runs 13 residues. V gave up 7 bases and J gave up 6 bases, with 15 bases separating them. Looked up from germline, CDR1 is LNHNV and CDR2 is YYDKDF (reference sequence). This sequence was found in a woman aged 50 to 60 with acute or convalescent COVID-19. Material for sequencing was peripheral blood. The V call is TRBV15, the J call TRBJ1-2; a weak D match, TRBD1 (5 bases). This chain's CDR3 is CATTPRGGDGYTF. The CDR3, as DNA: TGTGCCACCACCCCTCGGGGGGGGGATGGCTACACCTTC.